This TCR beta chain was identified during a study of long-term antiretroviral therapy in people with HIV. General study points: Versus controls, repertoires in people with HIV had narrower CDR3 length ranges.

Version v3.0 of the immunoSEQ assay was performed at survey level. Some clones are missing from TCRdb's copy, which holds only in-frame ones; the method was immunoSEQ multiplex PCR. The repertoire holds over 40,000 clones, about 95% seen once, with about 3% in the top ten. J was trimmed by 1 base and V by 3 bases; bases with no gene match: 5. Germline V gene lookup returns CDR1 KGHSH and CDR2 LQKENI. The CDR3 loop spans 15 amino acids. Notes on this clone: Its antigen is not identified.

Specimens held about 0.9-11 million cryopreserved PBMC prior to DNA extraction. This receptor was identified in a woman in her 50s with HIV. The source was unsorted PBMCs, collected 3.7 years after starting antiretroviral therapy. V and J are TRBV18 and TRBJ2-7; 8 nucleotides match TRBD2. CDR3 residues: CASSPGLAGSYEQYF. The CDR3 DNA sequence: TGTGCCAGCTCACCGGGGCTAGCGGGTTCCTACGAGCAGTACTTC. The whole variable domain, filled in from reference TRBV18 and TRBJ2-7, reads NAGVMQNPRHLVRRRGQEARLRCSPMKGHSHVYWYRQLPEEGLKFMVYLQKENIIDESGMPKERFSAEFPKEGPSILRIQQVVRGDSAAYFCASSPGLAGSYEQYFGPGTRLTVT.